The present entry profiles one TCR beta chain with its context. This sample stems from a study of shared clonotypes between healthy human individuals. The ends were cut back, 8 bases at V and 1 base at J, with 21 bases in the middle. Looked up from germline, CDR1 is MNHEY and CDR2 is SMNVEV (reference sequence). This CDR3 has 16 residues. Naivety among CD8 cells was defined by CD45RO negativity and positive CCR7 selection, thereby excluding terminally differentiated effector memory CD45RA+ cells. Study donors comprised healthy, HIV-negative adults devoid of recent acute infection or vaccination. All the donors were Caucasian adults who lived in Nashville, Tennessee. The assay was immunoSEQ multiplex PCR, and TCRdb's table has in-frame clones only and misses some. Of a few hundred thousand clones in the sample, roughly 95% are singletons; the top ten hold 0.095% to 0.12%.

Material: naive CD8+ T cells sorted from blood. The chain carries TRBV27 and TRBJ2-7; D possibly uses TRBD1 or TRBD2 (5 bases each). This sequence originates from a woman in her thirties in good health. The CDR3 loop is CASGLGPTEGSYEQYF. The DNA for the CDR3 is TGTGCCAGCGGTCTTGGCCCGACAGAGGGGTCCTACGAGCAGTACTTC.